This T cell receptor (beta chain) is from a study of T-cell memory formation after mild COVID-19. Each CDR3 protein is one row after TCRdb ran MiXCR on the 5' RACE reads. The data show about 470,000 distinct CDR3 sequences, with roughly 18% seen just once and 9% to 15% held by the top ten. This clonotype has at least ten counts. Its antigen is not identified. The CDR3 contains 15 residues. The study, taken as a whole, reports: Contracting clones from day 15 to 85 showed balanced CD4/CD8; later expanders favored CD4+. Contracting CD4+ clones sat mainly in CM and EM; CD8+ in EMRA. Pre-infection memory contained some responding clones, which suggested that cross-reactive memory had joined.

The V call is TRBV21-1, the J call TRBJ1-6. TRBV21-1 is recorded as a pseudogene. This TCR came from an adult woman who had mild COVID-19 (a few samples of this study predate the infection). Cell type and time point are not known. The sample taken for sequencing was PBMCs or a T cell subset sorted from them (not recorded which). The CDR3 reads CASSPNIGRNSPLHF. CDR3 DNA: TGTGCCAGCAGCCCCAATATCGGCCGTAATTCACCCCTCCACTTT.